Each of the 7 T cell receptor beta chains below was sequenced from the same sample in a study of tumor-infiltrating lymphocytes in primary liver carcinoma. Researchers generated TCR beta cDNA from about 0.5 ug of total RNA, relying on a constant-region primer. Libraries covering TCR beta were generated through three nested multiplex PCR rounds (using a slightly modified ARM-PCR). The study ran its first two PCR rounds for 9 to 10 cycles each, using TRBV1-TRBV30 forward primers and a C-beta reverse primer. In TCRdb, the multiplex PCR reads were re-called with MiXCR into one record per CDR3 protein. In the table there are 330,000 or so distinct CDR3 sequences, almost 65% of which are singletons. Researchers drew blood RNA from unsorted whole blood and extracted germline DNA as well. Sequencing used peripheral blood. The source of these receptors is a man aged 35 to 55 with primary liver carcinoma and hepatitis B virus infection.

In this sample, this clonotype turned up many times. The chain links TRBV4-1 to TRBJ2-7; D possibly matches TRBD1 or TRBD2 (5 bases each). Germline V lookup: CDR1 MGHRA, CDR2 YSYEKL. The CDR3 is 15 amino acids. V lost 0 bases to trimming and J lost 6 bases, with 15 bases between them. Written as DNA, the CDR3 is TGCGCCAGCAGCCAAGACGGGGCTAGAATCATCGAGCAGTACTTC. The encoded protein is CASSQDGARIIEQYF.

A word on this clonotype: A read error may be the cause here, since a much bigger clone is one base away. The V gene is TRBV6-5, the J gene TRBJ1-1, with 7 bases identical to TRBD1. Trimming at V came to 5 bases and at J to 2 bases, leaving 2 bases not matched to a gene. CDR3 length: 13 residues. Germline CDR1 is MNHEY and CDR2 is SVGAGI. CDR3 sequence (DNA): TGTGCCAGCAGTGACAGGGTAAACACTGAAGCTTTCTTT. As protein: CASSDRVNTEAFF.

About this clonotype itself: A much larger clonotype is one base distant, so this may be a read error. The genes are TRBV6-2 or TRBV6-3 and TRBJ1-5; perhaps TRBD1 as D (5 bases). Germline assignment: CDR1 MNHEY and CDR2 SVGEGT. CDR3 size: 15 residues. Trimming took off 7 bases at V and 3 bases at J, with 16 bases between the two ends. For the CDR3, the DNA is TGTGCCAGCACCATTTCATGGGGCCCCAATCAGCCCCAGCATTTT. Translating gives CASTISWGPNQPQHF.

This clonotype was recorded many times. The J gene is TRBJ2-7, the V gene TRBV5-6; 9 bases line up with TRBD1. J was trimmed by 5 bases and V by 4 bases; bases with no gene match: 7. The germline CDR1 and CDR2 sequences are SGHDT and YYEEEE. The CDR3 is 14 residues long. In nucleotides, the CDR3 is TGTGCCAGCAGCCGGGACAGGGTCATCGACGAGCAGTACTTC. Its translation is CASSRDRVIDEQYF.

DNA for the CDR3: TGTGAAAGCAGCGGCACAGATACGCAGTATTTT. Protein: CESSGTDTQYF. V gene TRBV11-2 combines with J gene TRBJ2-3, with D hard to call. The CDR3 is 11 residues long. CDR1 and CDR2 from the germline V gene are SGHAT and FQNNGV.

The chain carries TRBV12-3 or TRBV12-4 and TRBJ2-3; 10 nucleotides match TRBD2. J lost 0 bases, V lost 4 bases, and 16 bases had no gene match. The CDR3 loop spans 20 amino acids. CDR3 sequence (DNA): TGTGCCAGCAGTTGGGGTCCGAGACTAGCGGGCGAGGGAAGCACAGATACGCAGTATTTT. Amino acids: CASSWGPRLAGEGSTDTQYF.

Comment on this clonotype: At one end, the junction sequence differs from germline, possibly due to a read error. The chain carries TRBV6-5 and TRBJ2-5; D not certain. CDR1 is MNHEY and CDR2 is SVGAGI in the germline V gene. This CDR3 is 16 amino acids long. The CDR3 DNA reads as TGTGACAGCAGTTACTTCCCCGTCGGCGGATCTGAGACCCAGTACTTC. This encodes CDSSYFPVGGSETQYF.